This T cell receptor beta chain was documented in a study of CD8+CD57+ T cells in acquired aplastic anemia. Across the study: Sorted CD4+ plus CD8+ cells gave DNA averaging around 3.2 ug. CD4+ cells from healthy donors averaged roughly 9.9 million reads.

According to the study, genomic DNA was the template for TCR beta VDJ and CDR3 profiling. Each CDR3 protein gets one entry after TCRdb re-called the reads with MiXCR. The sample has under 200,000 distinct CDR3 sequences; just under 45% are singletons. The CDR3 is 12 amino acids. Germline V gene sequence: CDR1 DFQATT, CDR2 SNEGSKA (reference sequence). Trimming removed 6 bases at V and 7 bases at J, with 15 bases between. Notes on the study in general: Overlapping CD8+ CDR3 repertoires of patients and controls contained around 31 shared sequences.

This clonotype occurred many times. The antigen remains unidentified. Input material: sorted CD4+, CD8+, or CD8+CD57+ T cells (not recorded which) from PBMCs. This TCR was sampled from a human donor in good health. The V gene is TRBV20-1, the J gene TRBJ1-2; perhaps TRBD1 as D (5 bases). CDR3 DNA sequence: TGCAGTGCCACCCTAGGGGCTGGTGGCTACACCTTC. This encodes CSATLGAGGYTF.